The entry below describes one T cell receptor (beta chain). The data were obtained in a study of blood T cell repertoires in COVID-19. For the study at large: The United States, Italy and Spain were the sources of the acute and convalescent COVID-19 samples.

Sequencing used immunoSEQ multiplex PCR; TCRdb keeps in-frame clones, though not all of them. Of around 370,000 clones in the sample, more than 75% were seen once. Enrollees, about 18 to 95 years old, lived in approximately 24 US areas. Assignment of participants to cohorts was predicated upon participant-reported clinical history. Among Cohort 3 donors, those recovered had two negative PCRs, clearance, or symptom resolution. The CDR3 runs 17 residues. Germline lookup yields CDR1 SEHNR and CDR2 FQNEAQ (reference sequence). Between the trimmed V and J ends, which lost 5 bases and 4 bases, there was a span of 22 bases.

Sequencing used PBMCs or T cells enriched from blood (not recorded which). The V gene is TRBV7-9, the J gene TRBJ2-3; D possibly corresponds to TRBD1 (5 bases). This clonotype was sampled from a young woman who had recovered from COVID-19. The CDR3 sequence: CASSPSKVGRGPDTQYF. The CDR3 bases are TGTGCCAGCAGCCCCTCCAAAGTGGGTAGGGGCCCAGATACGCAGTATTTT.